Listed here is a single TCR beta chain. There are 15 residues in the CDR3. The V end was cut by 3 bases, the J end by 4 bases, with 15 bases between. Germline V gene lookup returns CDR1 SNHLY and CDR2 FYNNEI. In the study's own analysis: The authors estimated nucleated cell counts from reference gene primer amplification. The data were produced by immunoSEQ multiplex PCR, yet TCRdb's version contains in-frame clones alone and is incomplete. The V and J calls and clone size come from that table; D and trimming were worked out from the DNA. Of 250,000 or so clones in the sample, about 83% are singletons; the top ten hold 1.5%. The sample belongs to a study of blood T cell repertoires in COVID-19. Study-level information: Whether acute or convalescent, the COVID-19 samples came from the United States, Italy and Spain. T cells, B-cell-depleted T cells, or PBMCs provided the cDNA or gDNA that served as material.

This sequence originates from a woman in her thirties or forties who had recovered from COVID-19. Sequenced: peripheral blood. V and J are TRBV2 and TRBJ1-2, with D maybe TRBD1 (6 bases). CDR3 sequence reads: CASSDFGRGSYGYTF. The CDR3 nucleotides read TGTGCCAGCAGTGATTTTGGGAGGGGGTCCTATGGCTACACCTTC.